The clone carrying this T cell receptor (beta chain) was detected ten times or more. TCR beta CDR3 region amplification was performed from RNA transcripts. The TCR CDR3 was amplified in a first-round RT-PCR using the HTBI primer set. TCRdb reanalysed the multiplex PCR reads using MiXCR and keeps one entry per CDR3 protein. This sample carries over 250,000 distinct CDR3 sequences, 20% to 25% of them seen once, and the ten largest clones take around 65%. The data belong to a study of T cells in Graves' hyperthyroidism and ophthalmopathy. This receptor was taken from a man aged 30 to 45 with Graves' ophthalmopathy. Sequencing was done on a sample of blood.

CDR3 sequence (DNA): TGTGCCAGCAGCTTAGGACTAGCTCCGGAGCAGTACTTC. Translation: CASSLGLAPEQYF. The chain recombines TRBV11-2 with TRBJ2-7, with 7 positions matching TRBD2. CDR3 length: 13 amino acids. The junction had 4 bases not matched to a gene; V was cut back by 1 base and J by 7 bases. Germline V gene sequence: CDR1 SGHAT, CDR2 FQNNGV.